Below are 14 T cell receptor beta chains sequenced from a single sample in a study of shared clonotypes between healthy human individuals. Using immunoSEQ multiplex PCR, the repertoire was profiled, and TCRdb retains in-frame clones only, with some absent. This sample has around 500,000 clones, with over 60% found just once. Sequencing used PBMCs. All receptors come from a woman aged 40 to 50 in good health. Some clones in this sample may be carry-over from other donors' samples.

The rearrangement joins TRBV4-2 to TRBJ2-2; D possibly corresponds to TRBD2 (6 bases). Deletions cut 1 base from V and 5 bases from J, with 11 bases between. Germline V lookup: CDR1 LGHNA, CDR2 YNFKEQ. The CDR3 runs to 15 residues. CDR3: CASSQAGVETGELFF. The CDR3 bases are TGTGCCAGCAGCCAAGCGGGAGTAGAGACCGGGGAGCTGTTTTTT.

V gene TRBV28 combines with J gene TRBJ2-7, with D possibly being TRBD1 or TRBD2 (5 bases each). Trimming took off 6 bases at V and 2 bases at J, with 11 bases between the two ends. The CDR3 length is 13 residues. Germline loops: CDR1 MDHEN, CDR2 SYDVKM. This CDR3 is CASSRGPTYEQYF. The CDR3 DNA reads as TGTGCCAGCAGCCGGGGACCTACCTACGAGCAGTACTTC.

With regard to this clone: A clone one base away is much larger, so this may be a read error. CDR3 bases: TGTGCCGGCAGTGAGAGGGCTGGTAAAGGGACCCAGTACTTC. Its translation: CAGSERAGKGTQYF. The chain joins TRBV6-1 to TRBJ2-5; D may be TRBD2 (5 bases). Germline V gives CDR1 MNHNS, CDR2 SASEGT. The CDR3 extends over 14 amino acids.

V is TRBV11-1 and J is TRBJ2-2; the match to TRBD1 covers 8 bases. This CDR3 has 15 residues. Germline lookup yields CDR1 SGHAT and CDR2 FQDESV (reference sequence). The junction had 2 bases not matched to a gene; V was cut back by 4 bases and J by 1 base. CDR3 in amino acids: CASSSGTGNTGELFF. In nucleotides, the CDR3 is TGTGCCAGCAGCTCCGGGACAGGGAACACCGGGGAGCTGTTTTTT.

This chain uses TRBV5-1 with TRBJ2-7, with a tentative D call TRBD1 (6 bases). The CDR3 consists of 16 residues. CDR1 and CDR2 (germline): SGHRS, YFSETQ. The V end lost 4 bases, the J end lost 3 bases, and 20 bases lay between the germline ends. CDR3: CASSPSTGSRNYEQYF. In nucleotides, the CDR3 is TGCGCCAGCAGCCCCTCGACAGGATCCCGAAACTACGAGCAGTACTTC.

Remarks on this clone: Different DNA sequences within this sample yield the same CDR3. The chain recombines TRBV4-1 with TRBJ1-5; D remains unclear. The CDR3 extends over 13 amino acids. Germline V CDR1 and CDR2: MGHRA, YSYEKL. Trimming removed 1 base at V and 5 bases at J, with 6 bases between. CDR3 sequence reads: CASSQGRDQPQHF. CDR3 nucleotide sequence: TGCGCCAGCAGCCAAGGTCGAGATCAGCCCCAGCATTTT.

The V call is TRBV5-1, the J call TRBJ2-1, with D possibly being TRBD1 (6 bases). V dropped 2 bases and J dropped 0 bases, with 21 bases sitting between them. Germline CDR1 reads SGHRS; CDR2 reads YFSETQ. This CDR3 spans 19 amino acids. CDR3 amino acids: CASSFGRGMPLSSYNEQFF. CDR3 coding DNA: TGCGCCAGCAGCTTCGGCAGGGGTATGCCTTTGAGCTCCTACAATGAGCAGTTCTTC.

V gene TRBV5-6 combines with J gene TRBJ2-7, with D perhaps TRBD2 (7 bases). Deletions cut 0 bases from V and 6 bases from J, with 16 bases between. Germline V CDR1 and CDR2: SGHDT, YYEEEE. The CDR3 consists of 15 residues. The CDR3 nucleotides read TGTGCCAGCAGCTTGGTGGGCACAGGGAGGGGCGAGCAGTACTTC. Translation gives CASSLVGTGRGEQYF.

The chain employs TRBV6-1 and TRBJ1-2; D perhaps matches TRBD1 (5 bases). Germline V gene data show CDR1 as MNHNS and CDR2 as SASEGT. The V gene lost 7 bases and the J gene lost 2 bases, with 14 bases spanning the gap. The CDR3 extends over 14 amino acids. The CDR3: CASTQSGGNYGYTF. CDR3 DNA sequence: TGTGCCAGCACCCAAAGTGGGGGAAACTATGGCTACACCTTC.

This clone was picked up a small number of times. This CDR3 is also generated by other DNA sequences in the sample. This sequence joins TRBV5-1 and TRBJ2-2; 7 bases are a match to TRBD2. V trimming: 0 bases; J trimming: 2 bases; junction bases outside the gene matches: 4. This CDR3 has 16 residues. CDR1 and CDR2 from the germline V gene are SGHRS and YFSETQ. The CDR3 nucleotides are TGCGCCAGCAGCTTGGGCGGGAGCGGAAACACCGGGGAGCTGTTTTTT. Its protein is CASSLGGSGNTGELFF.

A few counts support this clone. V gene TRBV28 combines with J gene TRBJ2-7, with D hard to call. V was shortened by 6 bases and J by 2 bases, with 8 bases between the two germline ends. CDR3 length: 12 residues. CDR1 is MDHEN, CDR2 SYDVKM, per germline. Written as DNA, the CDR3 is TGTGCCAGCAGGCTAAAAACCTACGAGCAGTACTTC. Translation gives CASRLKTYEQYF.

Here the CDR3 reads CASSVAANTGELFF. The CDR3 DNA is TGTGCCAGCAGCGTAGCTGCCAACACCGGGGAGCTGTTTTTT. V gene TRBV9 combines with J gene TRBJ2-2; no clear D gene. The germline gives CDR1 SGDLS, CDR2 YYNGEE. This CDR3 has 14 residues. The V end was cut by 0 bases, the J end by 2 bases, with 5 bases between.

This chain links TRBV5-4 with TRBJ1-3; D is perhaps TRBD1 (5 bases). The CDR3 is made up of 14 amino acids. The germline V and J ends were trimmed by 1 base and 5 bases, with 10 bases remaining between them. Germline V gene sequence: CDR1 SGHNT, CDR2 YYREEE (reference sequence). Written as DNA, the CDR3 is TGTGCCAGCAGCTTGCAGGGACCTAGAAACACCATATATTTT. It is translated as CASSLQGPRNTIYF.

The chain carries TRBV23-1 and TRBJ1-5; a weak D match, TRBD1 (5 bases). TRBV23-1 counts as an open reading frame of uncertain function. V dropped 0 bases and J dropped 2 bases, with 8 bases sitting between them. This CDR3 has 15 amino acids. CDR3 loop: CASSQSGGGNQPQHF. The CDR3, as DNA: TGCGCCAGCAGTCAATCGGGAGGGGGCAATCAGCCCCAGCATTTT.